The 30 T cell receptor beta chains presented below share a single source sample, sequenced in a study of blood T cell repertoires in COVID-19. Only in-frame clones appear in the TCRdb table, and some are missing; sequencing was by immunoSEQ multiplex PCR. The sample comprises under 350,000 clones, about 92% of which are singletons, and about 2.4% rests with the top ten. Source material: PBMCs or T cells enriched from blood (not recorded which). These receptors came from a man aged 60 to 75 who had recovered from COVID-19.

This chain connects TRBV5-4 to TRBJ2-7, with 11 positions matching TRBD2. Germline V gene sequence: CDR1 SGHNT, CDR2 YYREEE (reference sequence). Losses at the gene ends were 2 bases for V and 5 bases for J; bases not matched to a gene: 3. The length of the CDR3 is 14 residues. The CDR3 DNA reads TGTGCCAGCAGCTTTACTAGCGGGAGTAACGAGCAGTACTTC. It specifies CASSFTSGSNEQYF.

As DNA, the CDR3 is TGTGCCATCAGTGAGCCGGGACAGGGTCGAACTGAAGCTTTCTTT. Translating gives CAISEPGQGRTEAFF. The V gene is TRBV10-3, the J gene TRBJ1-1; 9 bases are a match to TRBD1. This CDR3 comprises 15 residues. V shed 2 bases and J 5 bases; nucleotides not matched to a gene: 6. Germline loops: CDR1 ENHRY, CDR2 SYGVKD.

The V call is TRBV7-8, the J call TRBJ1-2, with D possibly TRBD1 on 6 matching bases. The CDR3 is 13 amino acids. Trimming stripped 4 bases from V and 5 bases from J, with 11 bases between. The germline V gene has CDR1 SGHVS and CDR2 FQNEAQ. The CDR3 sequence: CASSSSGEYGYTF. The CDR3 region has the DNA TGTGCCAGCAGCTCCTCAGGGGAATATGGCTACACCTTC.

The chain recombines TRBV6-5 with TRBJ2-2; D perhaps matches TRBD1 (5 bases). The CDR3 is 14 residues long. V was shortened by 2 bases and J by 1 base, with 5 bases between the two germline ends. The germline CDR1 and CDR2 sequences are MNHEY and SVGAGI. CDR3 bases: TGTGCCAGCAGTTACACAGGGAACACCGGGGAGCTGTTTTTT. Its translation: CASSYTGNTGELFF.

The chain has TRBV4-3 and TRBJ1-1, with D uncertain. This CDR3 spans 16 amino acids. Between the trimmed V and J ends, which lost 1 base and 2 bases, there was a span of 14 bases. Looked up from germline, CDR1 is LGHNA and CDR2 is YSLEER. DNA for the CDR3: TGCGCCAGCAGCCAAGGAGCGCGCCTGACTAACACTGAAGCTTTCTTT. It codes for CASSQGARLTNTEAFF.

The rearrangement uses TRBV13 and TRBJ2-1; D might be TRBD1 (5 bases). V lost 1 base and J 4 bases, leaving 11 bases between the germline ends. Germline V gene data show CDR1 as PRHDT and CDR2 as FYEKMQ (reference sequence). The CDR3 consists of 15 residues. The CDR3 spells CASSLAGIQYNEQFF. The CDR3 nucleotides are TGTGCCAGCAGCTTAGCAGGGATCCAGTACAATGAGCAGTTCTTC.

The chain has TRBV9 and TRBJ2-2; 7 bases fit TRBD1. This CDR3 is 16 amino acids long. Trimming cost V 3 bases and J 1 base; bases outside gene matches: 6. Germline CDR1 is SGDLS and CDR2 is YYNGEE. The CDR3 DNA reads as TGTGCCAGCAGCGCCCAGACAGGGTTGAACACCGGGGAGCTGTTTTTT. As protein: CASSAQTGLNTGELFF. The full variable domain, rest sourced from reference TRBV9 and TRBJ2-2, is DSGVTQTPKHLITATGQRVTLRCSPRSGDLSVYWYQQSLDQGLQFLIQYYNGEERAKGNILERFSAQQFPDLHSELNLSSLELGDSALYFCASSAQTGLNTGELFFGEGSRLTVL.

The chain uses TRBV10-3 and TRBJ1-1; the D is unclear. The CDR3 loop spans 13 amino acids. V lost 10 bases and J 1 base, leaving 13 bases between the germline ends. Germline V gene data show CDR1 as ENHRY and CDR2 as SYGVKD. The CDR3 here is CATGMGENTEAFF. DNA of the CDR3: TGTGCCACCGGGATGGGAGAGAACACTGAAGCTTTCTTT.

The chain employs TRBV7-2 and TRBJ1-2; 9 bases fit TRBD1. From germline, CDR1 is SGHTA and CDR2 FQGNSA. The V and J ends lost 5 bases and 1 base, in that order; junction bases with no gene match: 8. This CDR3 is built from 16 residues. CDR3 sequence: CASSPTRTGVNYGYTF. CDR3 DNA: TGTGCCAGCAGCCCCACCCGGACAGGGGTTAACTATGGCTACACCTTC.

J is TRBJ1-2 and V is TRBV18; D gene uncertain. The CDR3 length is 14 residues. Germline values: CDR1 KGHSH, CDR2 LQKENI. V dropped 0 bases and J dropped 6 bases, with 11 bases sitting between them. In nucleotides, the CDR3 is TGTGCCAGCTCACCACCGTTCTCCATAGATGGCTACACCTTC. Amino acid sequence: CASSPPFSIDGYTF.

This chain links TRBV24-1 with TRBJ1-4, with a tentative D call TRBD1 (6 bases). Germline-derived CDR1 and CDR2 are KGHDR and SFDVKD. This CDR3 is 15 amino acids long. Trimming cost V 2 bases and J 7 bases, with 13 bases left between them. CDR3 sequence reads: CATSDSRGSGEKLFF. As DNA, the CDR3 is TGTGCCACCAGTGATTCCAGGGGAAGCGGTGAAAAACTGTTTTTT.

The chain has TRBV12-3 or TRBV12-4 and TRBJ1-1, with D possibly TRBD1 on 5 matching bases. V was cut by 8 bases and J by 6 bases, with 13 bases left in between. The CDR3 is made up of 12 amino acids. Here the CDR3 reads CASARGDSEAFF. The CDR3 DNA reads as TGTGCCAGCGCAAGAGGGGACTCTGAAGCTTTCTTT.

The chain carries TRBV11-2 and TRBJ1-2; D possibly corresponds to TRBD1 (5 bases). V gave up 5 bases and J gave up 8 bases, with 21 bases separating them. Germline V CDR1 and CDR2: SGHAT, FQNNGV. CDR3 length equals 15 residues. The CDR3 loop is CASSLTGDGWKGYTF. The CDR3 DNA reads TGTGCCAGCAGCCTAACAGGTGACGGATGGAAAGGCTACACCTTC.

The genes are TRBV18 and TRBJ2-3; D perhaps matches TRBD2 (5 bases). V lost 2 bases, J lost 6 bases, and 9 bases lay in between. CDR1 is KGHSH and CDR2 is LQKENI in the germline V gene. The length of the CDR3 is 13 residues. In nucleotides, the CDR3 is TGTGCCAGCTCACCATCGCCGGGGGATACGCAGTATTTT. Protein: CASSPSPGDTQYF.

The CDR3 sequence: CASSVRTGDTGELFF. The CDR3 DNA follows: TGTGCCAGCAGCGTAAGGACAGGGGACACCGGGGAGCTGTTTTTT. This sequence joins TRBV9 and TRBJ2-2, with TRBD1 identical over 9 bases. The CDR3 totals 15 residues. CDR1 SGDLS and CDR2 YYNGEE come from the germline V gene. Trimming took 1 base from V and 3 from J; bases not matched to a gene: 1.

CDR3 region: CASSPEVGGGRNNEKLFF. The CDR3 bases are TGTGCCAGCAGCCCAGAGGTGGGCGGGGGTAGGAATAATGAAAAACTGTTTTTT. The chain links TRBV11-2 to TRBJ1-4; a weak D match, TRBD1 (5 bases). V was pared by 5 bases and J by 4 bases, with 23 bases between. The CDR3 is made up of 18 amino acids. CDR1 and CDR2 (germline): SGHAT, FQNNGV.

In this sample, this clone turned up once. The chain combines TRBV19 with TRBJ2-1; 10 nucleotides line up with TRBD1. This CDR3 contains 14 residues. V was pared by 4 bases and J by 4 bases, with 1 base of the junction left unmatched. CDR1 and CDR2 (germline): LNHDA, SQIVND (reference sequence). CDR3 region: CASSRQGAYNEQFF. Written as DNA, the CDR3 is TGTGCCAGTAGTAGACAGGGGGCTTACAATGAGCAGTTCTTC.

This clone was seen more than once but under ten times. The V call is TRBV27, the J call TRBJ2-2; 11 bases are a match to TRBD1. The germline gives CDR1 MNHEY, CDR2 SMNVEV (reference sequence). CDR3 length equals 15 residues. V gave up 6 bases and J gave up 5 bases; unmatched junction bases: 5. The CDR3 loop reads CASRGQGARTGELFF. As DNA, the CDR3 is TGTGCCAGCAGAGGACAGGGGGCGCGAACCGGGGAGCTGTTTTTT.

The CDR3 bases are TGTGCCAGCAGCTCCACCGGTAGCGGGAGTGAGCAGTTCTTC. Its translation: CASSSTGSGSEQFF. This rearrangement joins TRBV11-3 to TRBJ2-1, with TRBD2 matching 9 bases. CDR1 and CDR2 (germline): SGHNT, YENEEA. The CDR3 totals 14 residues. V dropped 4 bases and J dropped 9; count of bases not matched to a gene: 7.

V usage is TRBV13 and J usage is TRBJ1-2; a weak D match, TRBD1 (6 bases). Germline V CDR1 and CDR2: PRHDT, FYEKMQ (reference sequence). The CDR3 spans 15 residues. Trimming pared 0 bases from V and 0 bases from J, leaving 8 bases between. This CDR3 reads CASSLGQGSNYGYTF. CDR3 nucleotide sequence: TGTGCCAGCAGCTTAGGCCAGGGGTCTAACTATGGCTACACCTTC.

This clone was seen only a few times. V is TRBV6-4 and J is TRBJ1-2; 9 bases agree with TRBD1. After removal of 4 bases from V and 8 bases from J, the junction contained 5 bases not matched to a gene. The length of the CDR3 is 13 residues. Germline V CDR1 and CDR2: MRHNA, SNTAGT. The CDR3 reads CASSGQGGGGYTF. The CDR3 DNA sequence: TGTGCCAGCAGTGGACAGGGGGGTGGAGGCTACACCTTC.

V usage is TRBV6-5 and J usage is TRBJ2-7; 12 nucleotides align to TRBD1. V dropped 6 bases and J dropped 5; count of bases not matched to a gene: 2. This CDR3 is built from 13 residues. Germline V lookup: CDR1 MNHEY, CDR2 SVGAGI. CDR3 sequence reads: CASRGTGGDEQYF. As DNA, the CDR3 is TGTGCCAGCAGGGGGACAGGGGGCGACGAGCAGTACTTC.

The chain couples TRBV5-4 to TRBJ1-2; tentative D call: TRBD1 (6 bases). CDR1 SGHNT and CDR2 YYREEE come from the germline V gene (reference sequence). The CDR3 totals 13 residues. V was shortened by 0 bases and J by 4 bases, with 7 bases between the two germline ends. The CDR3 protein is CASSLARGYGYTF. CDR3 DNA: TGTGCCAGCAGCTTGGCCAGGGGCTATGGCTACACCTTC.

This chain joins TRBV9 and TRBJ1-1; D is possibly TRBD1 (5 bases). Trimming left V 1 base short and J 1 base short, with 14 bases between. This CDR3 is 16 amino acids long. CDR1 and CDR2 (germline): SGDLS, YYNGEE. The CDR3 region is CASSVPGGVENTEAFF. CDR3 sequence (DNA): TGTGCCAGCAGCGTACCGGGGGGAGTAGAGAACACTGAAGCTTTCTTT.

The chain links TRBV2 to TRBJ2-1; TRBD2 agrees at 12 bases. The CDR3 is made up of 17 amino acids. V lost 2 bases, J lost 2 bases, and 4 bases stayed unmatched. CDR1 and CDR2 from the germline V gene are SNHLY and FYNNEI. CDR3 loop: CASSEISSGRAYNEQFF. For the CDR3, the DNA is TGTGCCAGCAGTGAAATCTCTAGCGGGAGGGCCTACAATGAGCAGTTCTTC.

V and J are TRBV20-1 and TRBJ1-1; 7 bases are shared with TRBD1. The CDR3 extends over 11 amino acids. V was clipped by 6 bases and J by 7 bases; unmatched bases: 5. Germline V lookup: CDR1 DFQATT, CDR2 SNEGSKA (reference sequence). This CDR3 is CSARGPVEAFF. CDR3 bases: TGCAGTGCAAGGGGGCCTGTTGAAGCTTTCTTT.

The chain employs TRBV2 and TRBJ2-3, with TRBD1 matching over 7 bases. Trimming took 3 bases from V and 4 from J; bases not matched to a gene: 7. Germline V CDR1 and CDR2: SNHLY, FYNNEI. CDR3 length equals 15 residues. CDR3 sequence: CASSDTPTGADTQYF. CDR3 in DNA: TGTGCCAGCAGTGATACCCCAACAGGGGCAGATACGCAGTATTTT.

The gene calls are TRBV9 and TRBJ1-3; no definite D call. Trimming removed 3 bases from V and 4 bases from J, with 8 bases in between. CDR1 is SGDLS and CDR2 is YYNGEE in the germline V gene. This CDR3 comprises 13 residues. CDR3 DNA: TGTGCCAGCAGCGCCGGGATAGGAAACACCATATATTTT. Translation: CASSAGIGNTIYF.

The V gene is TRBV11-3, the J gene TRBJ1-1; D ambiguous. Trimming shortened V by 0 bases and J by 0 bases, and 14 bases separated the two germline ends. The germline gives CDR1 SGHNT, CDR2 YENEEA. The CDR3 loop spans 17 amino acids. CDR3 in DNA: TGTGCCAGCAGCTTAGATCTGTCCGAGGGCCTGAACACTGAAGCTTTCTTT. Translation gives CASSLDLSEGLNTEAFF.

The chain employs TRBV5-1 and TRBJ2-1; TRBD1 might be the D (5 bases). V lost 1 base, J lost 5 bases, and 7 bases lay in between. CDR3 length: 13 amino acids. Per the germline V gene, CDR1 is SGHRS and CDR2 is YFSETQ. The CDR3 DNA sequence: TGCGCCAGCAGCTTGTCCAGGGACAATGAGCAGTTCTTC. It encodes CASSLSRDNEQFF.